This T cell receptor beta chain appears in the sequencing data of a study of cytomegalovirus exposure and HLA in healthy donors. The primer mix had 60 Vbeta and 13 Jbeta primers. Data came from immunoSEQ multiplex PCR; TCRdb stores just in-frame clones and leaves some out. The data show 95,000 to 110,000 clones, about 71% seen once. The study, taken as a whole, reports: Altogether, about 160 TCR beta chains were recorded as cytomegalovirus-associated.

V was pared by 4 bases and J by 4 bases, with 13 bases between. The length of the CDR3 is 14 residues. The germline gives CDR1 SGHTA, CDR2 FQGNSA. Concerning this clone itself: Its antigen is unknown.

Source material: PBMCs. The receptor comes from a woman aged 45-60 years in good health and CMV-seronegative. V is TRBV7-2 and J is TRBJ1-1, with D perhaps matching TRBD1 (5 bases). As DNA, the CDR3 is TGTGCCAGCAGCTCCAGGGCCCCGGCCACTGAAGCTTTCTTT. Protein product: CASSSRAPATEAFF.